These 16 T cell receptor beta chains originate from one sample sequenced in a study of follicular helper T cells after annual influenza vaccination. Sequencing was performed with immunoSEQ multiplex PCR; in TCRdb, only in-frame clones are kept and a portion is missing. The table has around 25,000 clones, 65% to 85% seen once. Time point specified: 2014-2015 season, pre-vaccination. The material sequenced was CXCR5+ CD38- circulating T follicular helper cells from blood, taken on the day of influenza vaccination. The subset: circulating Tfh, non-naive CD4+CXCR5+PD-1+ (ICOS+CD38+ or ICOS-CD38-). These receptors all stem from an adult who received the influenza vaccine.

The genes are TRBV19 and TRBJ1-3; D call uncertain. This CDR3 is 14 amino acids long. The V gene lost 3 bases and the J gene lost 9 bases, with 15 bases spanning the gap. Germline CDR1 LNHDA, CDR2 SQIVND (reference sequence). The CDR3 here is CASSIEGFSGTIYF. The CDR3 region has the DNA TGTGCCAGTAGTATTGAAGGGTTTAGCGGCACCATATATTTT.

V gene TRBV2 combines with J gene TRBJ2-1, with 11 positions matching TRBD2. The CDR3 covers 14 residues. Trimming cost V 6 bases and J 7 bases; bases outside gene matches: 5. Germline-derived CDR1 and CDR2 are SNHLY and FYNNEI. The CDR3 DNA is TGTGCCAGCAGAGGGACTAGCGGTCGGAATGAGCAGTTCTTC. Translating it yields CASRGTSGRNEQFF.

This clone turned up a few times. V and J are TRBV19 and TRBJ1-2; 7 bases map to TRBD1. J gave up 8 bases and V 4 bases, and 7 bases lay outside the gene matches. The CDR3 runs to 13 residues. The germline gives CDR1 LNHDA, CDR2 SQIVND (reference sequence). In DNA, the CDR3 is TGTGCCAGTAGTACGGACAGGATATACGGCTACACCTTC. Translation gives CASSTDRIYGYTF.

The table lists this clone with a few counts. This chain connects TRBV2 to TRBJ1-4, with TRBD1 identical over 7 bases. CDR1 and CDR2 from the germline V gene are SNHLY and FYNNEI. There are 12 residues in the CDR3. After removal of 4 bases from V and 14 bases from J, the junction contained 7 bases not matched to a gene. The DNA of the CDR3 is TGTGCCAGCAGTGGGACAGGAGACGACCTGTTTTTT. Translation gives CASSGTGDDLFF.

The chain is built from TRBV20-1 and TRBJ2-7; unclear D gene. The CDR3 spans 11 residues. Germline lookup yields CDR1 DFQATT and CDR2 SNEGSKA (reference sequence). CDR3 sequence: CGCGSHYEQYF. The CDR3, as DNA: TGCGGGTGCGGATCCCACTACGAGCAGTACTTC.

The V and J genes are TRBV18 and TRBJ1-1; tentative D call: TRBD1 (6 bases). The CDR3 covers 13 residues. Per germline, CDR1 KGHSH and CDR2 LQKENI. Trimming shortened V by 4 bases and J by 4 bases, and 10 bases separated the two germline ends. The CDR3 reads CASSLDRLTEAFF. The CDR3 DNA reads TGTGCCAGCTCACTGGACAGACTCACTGAAGCTTTCTTT.

The chain uses TRBV13 and TRBJ2-7, with TRBD2 matching over 10 bases. The germline gives CDR1 PRHDT, CDR2 FYEKMQ (reference sequence). J gave up 2 bases and V 5 bases, and 3 bases lay outside the gene matches. The CDR3 spans 14 residues. For the CDR3, the DNA is TGTGCCAGCAGCCTAAGCGGGAGGGCCTACGAGCAGTACTTC. As protein: CASSLSGRAYEQYF.

The rearrangement uses TRBV7-2 and TRBJ2-7; TRBD1 is a possible D gene (5 bases). The CDR3 contains 15 residues. Trimming shortened V by 6 bases and J by 6 bases, and 21 bases separated the two germline ends. The germline CDR1 and CDR2 sequences are SGHTA and FQGNSA. The chain's CDR3 is CASSFGLRAGSEQYF. CDR3 nucleotides: TGTGCCAGCAGTTTCGGGCTCAGGGCCGGTAGCGAGCAGTACTTC.

The chain employs TRBV9 and TRBJ1-2; D unclear. The germline CDR1 and CDR2 sequences are SGDLS and YYNGEE. This CDR3 has 13 residues. V gave up 4 bases and J gave up 2 bases, with 9 bases separating them. CDR3 nucleotides: TGTGCCAGCAGCCCTGACACCAACTATGGCTACACCTTC. It is translated as CASSPDTNYGYTF.

This chain joins TRBV2 and TRBJ1-2; 11 bases are shared with TRBD1. Per the germline V gene, CDR1 is SNHLY and CDR2 is FYNNEI. The CDR3 is 15 residues long. Trimming at V came to 6 bases and at J to 4 bases, leaving 7 bases not matched to a gene. CDR3 coding DNA: TGTGCCAGCAGAGCGGACAGGGGGCCTGGCTATGGCTACACCTTC. Its protein is CASRADRGPGYGYTF.

The rearrangement uses TRBV5-1 and TRBJ2-1; D is undetermined. The CDR3 length is 12 residues. Germline loops: CDR1 SGHRS, CDR2 YFSETQ. With 4 bases removed from V and 6 bases from J, the gap between germline ends came to 8 bases. CDR3 bases: TGCGCCAGCAGCATGACTGGCAATGAGCAGTTCTTC. Its translation: CASSMTGNEQFF.

This sequence joins TRBV6-5 and TRBJ2-7; 9 nucleotides align to TRBD1. The CDR3 sequence is 12 residues long. V was pared by 9 bases and J by 3 bases, with 3 bases of the junction left unmatched. Germline V gene sequence: CDR1 MNHEY, CDR2 SVGAGI. The CDR3, as DNA: TGTGCCAGTAGGGACAGGGTCTACGAGCAGTACTTC. This encodes CASRDRVYEQYF.

This clone showed up just a few times. The chain employs TRBV5-1 and TRBJ2-5, with TRBD2 matching 12 bases. Trimming took 0 bases from V and 2 from J; bases not matched to a gene: 8. Germline values: CDR1 SGHRS, CDR2 YFSETQ. This CDR3 has 18 residues. The CDR3 bases are TGCGCCAGCAGCTTGGCGGCTAGCGGGGGGGCCGGGCAAGAGACCCAGTACTTC. Amino acid sequence: CASSLAASGGAGQETQYF.

The rearrangement joins TRBV29-1 to TRBJ1-2; 10 nucleotides agree with TRBD1. The junction had 10 bases not matched to a gene; V was cut back by 6 bases and J by 6 bases. The CDR3 has 14 residues. Germline values: CDR1 SQVTM, CDR2 ANQGSEA. CDR3 loop: CSVPGQGFVNGYTF. The CDR3 nucleotides are TGCAGCGTACCGGGACAGGGGTTCGTTAATGGCTACACCTTC.

The chain uses TRBV7-8 and TRBJ2-3; 7 bases are a match to TRBD2. J was trimmed by 1 base and V by 5 bases; bases with no gene match: 6. The length of the CDR3 is 15 residues. Per germline, CDR1 SGHVS and CDR2 FQNEAQ. In DNA form, the CDR3 reads TGTGCCAGCAGCACGGGAGGAATCGGCACAGATACGCAGTATTTT. This codes for CASSTGGIGTDTQYF.

The chain combines TRBV18 with TRBJ2-5; TRBD2 aligns across 8 bases. The germline gives CDR1 KGHSH, CDR2 LQKENI. The V gene end was trimmed by 6 bases and the J gene end by 2 bases; junction bases not matched to a gene: 8. The CDR3 is made up of 15 amino acids. CDR3: CASSRSSGFQETQYF. The CDR3 coding sequence is TGTGCCAGCTCGCGCTCTAGCGGGTTTCAAGAGACCCAGTACTTC. Full variable domain (rest looked up from reference TRBV18 and TRBJ2-5): NAGVMQNPRHLVRRRGQEARLRCSPMKGHSHVYWYRQLPEEGLKFMVYLQKENIIDESGMPKERFSAEFPKEGPSILRIQQVVRGDSAAYFCASSRSSGFQETQYFGPGTRLLVL.